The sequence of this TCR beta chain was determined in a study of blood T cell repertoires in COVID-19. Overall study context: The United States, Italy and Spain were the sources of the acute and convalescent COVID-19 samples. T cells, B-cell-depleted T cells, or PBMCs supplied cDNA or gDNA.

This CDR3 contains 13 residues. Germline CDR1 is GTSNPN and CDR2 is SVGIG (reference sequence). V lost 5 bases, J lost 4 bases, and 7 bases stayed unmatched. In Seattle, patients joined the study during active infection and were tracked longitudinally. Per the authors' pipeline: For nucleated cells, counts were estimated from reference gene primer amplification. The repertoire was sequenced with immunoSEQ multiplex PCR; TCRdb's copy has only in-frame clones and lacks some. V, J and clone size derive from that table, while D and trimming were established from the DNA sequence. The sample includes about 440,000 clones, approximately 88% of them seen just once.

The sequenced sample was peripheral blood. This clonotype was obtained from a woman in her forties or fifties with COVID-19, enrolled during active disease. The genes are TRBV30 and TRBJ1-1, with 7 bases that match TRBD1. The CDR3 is CAWVTPGGTEAFF. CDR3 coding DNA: TGTGCCTGGGTAACCCCAGGGGGCACTGAAGCTTTCTTT.